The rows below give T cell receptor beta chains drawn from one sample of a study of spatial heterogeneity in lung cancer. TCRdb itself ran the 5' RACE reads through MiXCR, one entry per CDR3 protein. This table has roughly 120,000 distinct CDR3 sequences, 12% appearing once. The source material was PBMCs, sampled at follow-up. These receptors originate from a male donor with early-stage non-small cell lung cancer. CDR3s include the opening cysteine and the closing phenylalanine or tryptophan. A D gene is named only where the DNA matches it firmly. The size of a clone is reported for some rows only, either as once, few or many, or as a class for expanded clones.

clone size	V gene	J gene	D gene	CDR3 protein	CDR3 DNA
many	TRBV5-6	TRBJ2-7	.	CASSLAGGNEQYF	TGTGCCAGCAGCTTGGCCGGAGGGAATGAGCAGTACTTC
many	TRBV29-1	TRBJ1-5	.	CSVRHGNQPQHF	TGCAGCGTCCGACACGGCAATCAGCCCCAGCATTTT
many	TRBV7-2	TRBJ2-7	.	CASRLSYEQYF	TGTGCCAGCAGACTCTCCTACGAGCAGTACTTC
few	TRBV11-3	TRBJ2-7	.	CASSSQGKGAYEQYF	TGTGCCAGCAGCTCACAGGGAAAGGGCGCCTACGAGCAGTACTTC
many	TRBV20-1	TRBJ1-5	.	CSASLGPSNQPQHF	TGCAGTGCTTCCTTAGGGCCGAGCAATCAGCCCCAGCATTTT
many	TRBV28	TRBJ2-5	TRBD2	CASSSKRGQETQYF	TGTGCCAGCAGTTCGAAGCGGGGACAAGAGACCCAGTACTTC
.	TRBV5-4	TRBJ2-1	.	CASSLVGSYNEQFF	TGTGCCAGCAGCTTGGTAGGGTCCTACAATGAGCAGTTCTTC
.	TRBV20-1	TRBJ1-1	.	CSAYTGYTEAFF	TGCAGTGCTTATACAGGGTACACTGAAGCTTTCTTT
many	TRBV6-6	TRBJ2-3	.	CASVKNTDTQYF	TGTGCCAGCGTCAAGAACACAGATACGCAGTATTTT
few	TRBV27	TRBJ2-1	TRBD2	CASSRTRGGHEQFF	TGTGCCAGCAGTCGGACCCGCGGGGGTCATGAGCAGTTCTTC
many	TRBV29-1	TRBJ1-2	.	CSPNRDGYTF	TGCAGCCCGAACAGGGATGGCTACACCTTC
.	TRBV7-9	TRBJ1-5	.	CASSLAFDQPQHF	TGTGCCAGCAGCTTAGCGTTCGACCAGCCCCAGCATTTT
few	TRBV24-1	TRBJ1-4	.	CASILGEKLFF	TGTGCCTCCATCCTAGGTGAAAAACTGTTTTTT
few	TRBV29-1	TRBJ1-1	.	CSALGVGTEAFF	TGCAGCGCCCTAGGCGTGGGCACTGAAGCTTTCTTT
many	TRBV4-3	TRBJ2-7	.	CASSQEIGGYEQYF	TGCGCCAGCAGCCAAGAGATAGGGGGATACGAGCAGTACTTC
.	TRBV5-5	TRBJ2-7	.	CASSLIGSSYEQYF	TGTGCCAGCAGCCTTATCGGTAGCTCCTACGAGCAGTACTTC
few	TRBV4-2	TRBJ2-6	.	CASSQDPPSGNSGANVLTF	TGTGCCAGCAGCCAAGATCCTCCTTCGGGAAACTCTGGGGCCAACGTCCTGACTTTC
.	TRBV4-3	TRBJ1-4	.	CASSQGFGRDNEKLFF	TGCGCCAGCAGCCAAGGGTTCGGCCGGGATAATGAAAAACTGTTTTTT
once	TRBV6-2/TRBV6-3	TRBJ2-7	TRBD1	CASSYGDSLSRQYF	TGTGCCAGCAGTTACGGGGACAGCCTCTCGAGACAGTACTTC
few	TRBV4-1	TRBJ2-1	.	CASSLDPRGGNFNEQFF	TGCGCCAGCAGCCTCGACCCTAGGGGGGGCAACTTCAATGAGCAGTTCTTC
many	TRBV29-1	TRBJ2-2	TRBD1	CSAPTPGQGTGELFF	TGCAGCGCTCCCACCCCGGGACAGGGTACCGGGGAGCTGTTTTTT
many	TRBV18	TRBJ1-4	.	CASSPRSNRVTTSSEKLFF	TGTGCCAGCTCACCACGGAGCAACAGGGTAACGACGAGCAGCGAAAAACTGTTTTTT
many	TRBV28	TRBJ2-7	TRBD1	CASSSQGVGEQYF	TGTGCCAGCAGTTCACAGGGGGTTGGCGAGCAGTACTTC
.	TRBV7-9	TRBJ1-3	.	CASSLEGRISGNTIYF	TGTGCCAGCAGCTTGGAGGGAAGGATCTCTGGAAACACCATATATTTT
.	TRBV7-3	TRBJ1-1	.	CASSPGVGDTEAFF	TGTGCCAGCAGCCCAGGCGTGGGTGATACTGAAGCTTTCTTT
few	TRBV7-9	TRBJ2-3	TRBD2	CASSLLASGGTDTQYF	TGTGCCAGCAGCTTACTCGCTAGCGGGGGAACAGATACGCAGTATTTT
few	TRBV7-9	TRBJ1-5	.	CASSFLGSGQPQHF	TGTGCCAGCAGCTTCCTTGGGAGCGGTCAGCCCCAGCATTTT
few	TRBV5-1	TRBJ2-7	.	CASSLSGTLSYEQYF	TGCGCCAGCAGCTTGTCAGGGACCCTCTCCTACGAGCAGTACTTC
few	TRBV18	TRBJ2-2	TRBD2	CASSPQGTSGGGELFF	TGTGCCAGCTCACCGCAAGGGACTAGCGGAGGCGGGGAGCTGTTTTTT
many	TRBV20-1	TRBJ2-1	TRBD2	CSARDRGGLYNEQFF	TGCAGTGCTAGAGACCGGGGGGGCCTTTACAATGAGCAGTTCTTC
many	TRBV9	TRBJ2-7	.	CASSVGGHSYEQYF	TGTGCCAGCAGCGTAGGGGGGCACTCCTACGAGCAGTACTTC
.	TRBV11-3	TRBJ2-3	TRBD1	CASSLEGDRGTDTQYF	TGTGCCAGCAGCTTAGAAGGGGACAGGGGTACAGATACGCAGTATTTT
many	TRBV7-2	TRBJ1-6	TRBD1	CASSLRGTGNSPLHF	TGTGCCAGCAGCTTACGTGGGACAGGGAATTCACCCCTCCACTTT
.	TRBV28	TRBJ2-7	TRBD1	CASSLTRYRGSPEQYF	TGTGCCAGCAGCTTAACCCGTTACAGGGGTTCGCCCGAGCAGTACTTC
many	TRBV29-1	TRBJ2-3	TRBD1	CSVDSQGKMTDTQYF	TGCAGCGTTGATTCACAGGGGAAAATGACAGATACGCAGTATTTT
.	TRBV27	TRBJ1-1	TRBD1	CASSSKGGGYTEAFF	TGTGCCAGCAGTTCCAAAGGAGGGGGCTACACTGAAGCTTTCTTT
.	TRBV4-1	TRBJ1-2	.	CASSQAVGSYGYTF	TGCGCCAGCAGCCAAGCAGTGGGGAGCTATGGCTACACCTTC
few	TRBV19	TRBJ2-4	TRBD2	CASSIGLAGTLAKNIQYF	TGTGCCAGTAGTATTGGACTAGCGGGGACCCTAGCCAAAAACATTCAGTACTTC
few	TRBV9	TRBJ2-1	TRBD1	CASSVLPPGQGPSSYNEQFF	TGTGCCAGCAGCGTACTCCCCCCGGGACAGGGCCCTAGCTCCTACAATGAGCAGTTCTTC
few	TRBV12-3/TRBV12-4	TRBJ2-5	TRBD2	CASSPPRSGGKETQYF	TGTGCCAGCAGCCCCCCGAGAAGCGGGGGCAAAGAGACCCAGTACTTC
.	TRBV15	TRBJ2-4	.	CATSRAMFTDIQYF	TGTGCCACCAGCAGAGCTATGTTCACGGACATTCAGTACTTC